Considering frequency, the clone carrying this T cell receptor (beta chain) is medium-sized. The data derive from a study of CD8 T cells in cerebrospinal fluid in Alzheimer's disease. Turning to the study itself: Plate-based nested PCR sequencing and droplet-based sequencing measured CSF T cell clonal expansion.

Germline V gene sequence: CDR1 MNHNS, CDR2 SASEGT. The CDR3 loop spans 14 amino acids. TCRdb processed the 10x single-cell sequencing reads again and assigns one entry to each CDR3 protein, with no DNA. The repertoire table contains 1,500 to 2,000 distinct CDR3 sequences. For droplet-based sequencing, live CSF cells were sorted using a live/dead marker. The sample comprised cerebrospinal fluid. The source of this sequence is a human donor in good health. V and J are TRBV6-1 and TRBJ2-3; TCRdb's D call, TRBD2, is unchecked because there is no DNA. This CDR3 reads CASSAGLETDTQYF.